This T cell receptor beta chain was found in a study of blood T cell repertoires in COVID-19. Study background: From T cells, B-cell-depleted T cells, or PBMCs came the material, which was cDNA or gDNA.

The V end lost 6 bases, the J end lost 8 bases, and 16 bases lay between the germline ends. This CDR3 region has 13 residues. Authors' data handling: Amplification from reference gene primers served as the basis for estimated nucleated cell counts. The repertoire was sequenced with immunoSEQ multiplex PCR; TCRdb's copy has only in-frame clones and lacks some. D and trimming come from the DNA, and the V and J calls and clone size come from that table. Of about 160,000 clones listed, almost 85% are singletons. Sequencing was carried out using peripheral blood. This TCR came from a woman of 80 years or more with acute or convalescent COVID-19. The chain carries TRBV12-3 or TRBV12-4 and TRBJ1-1; D is unclear. The CDR3 region is CASSLQRGGEAFF. The CDR3 DNA reads TGTGCCAGCAGCCTGCAGCGGGGTGGGGAAGCTTTCTTT.